Listed below are T cell receptor beta chains from one sample, sequenced in a study of T cell responses to AZD1222 COVID-19 vaccine. Data came from immunoSEQ multiplex PCR; TCRdb stores just in-frame clones and leaves some out. The sample includes approximately 130,000 clones, 80% to 95% seen only once; the top ten take more than 2.5%. Sequenced here: peripheral blood, sampled on day 0 of AZD1222 vaccination. These receptors all stem from an adult in good health. Each CDR3 is given with its conserved first and last residue. A D gene is named only where the DNA matches it firmly. The size field is filled for only some rows; it gives once, few, many or a size class.

>NA|TRBV12-3/TRBV12-4|TRBJ1-5|few
CASSFGGLQPQHF
TGTGCCAGCAGTTTTGGGGGGTTGCAGCCCCAGCATTTT
>NA|TRBV5-1|TRBJ1-1|NA
CASTTIGQGKAFF
TGCGCCAGCACCACTATCGGGCAGGGAAAAGCTTTCTTT
>NA|TRBV4-1|TRBJ1-2|NA
CASSQVLSGDLYGYTF
TGCGCCAGCAGCCAAGTTTTAAGTGGGGATCTCTATGGCTACACCTTC
>TRBD2|TRBV28|TRBJ2-1|NA
CASSLWGGSLYNEQFF
TGTGCCAGCAGTTTATGGGGGGGGAGCCTCTACAATGAGCAGTTCTTC
>NA|TRBV6-2/TRBV6-3|TRBJ2-1|few
CASSYRGGGEQFF
TGTGCCAGCAGTTACAGGGGGGGAGGTGAGCAGTTCTTC
>TRBD1|TRBV10-3|TRBJ2-5|NA
CAISDPRQDRMETQYF
TGTGCCATCAGTGACCCACGACAGGACAGGATGGAGACCCAGTACTTC
>NA|TRBV6-4|TRBJ2-6|NA
CASSEQGSMVFSSGANVLTF
TGTGCCAGCAGTGAGCAGGGATCAATGGTTTTTTCCTCTGGGGCCAACGTCCTGACTTTC
>NA|TRBV19|TRBJ1-5|NA
CASSIEGSSSNQPQHF
TGTGCCAGTAGTATAGAGGGCAGCTCTAGCAATCAGCCCCAGCATTTT
>NA|TRBV7-2|TRBJ2-5|NA
CASSAYAGQETQYF
TGTGCCAGCTCTGCTTACGCAGGGCAAGAGACCCAGTACTTC
>TRBD2|TRBV7-7|TRBJ2-1|NA
CASSSGLAVYNEQFF
TGTGCTAGCAGCTCGGGACTAGCGGTTTACAATGAGCAGTTCTTC
>NA|TRBV7-9|TRBJ1-5|NA
CASRGPGNQPQHF
TGTGCCAGCAGGGGGCCGGGCAATCAGCCCCAGCATTTT
>NA|TRBV3-1/TRBV3-2|TRBJ1-1|once
CASSQGGLSGSTEAFF
TGTGCCAGCAGCCAAGGAGGGCTGTCAGGATCCACCGAAGCTTTCTTT
>TRBD2|TRBV6-6|TRBJ2-3|NA
CASRRTSGSTDTQYF
TGTGCCAGCAGACGGACTAGCGGGAGCACAGATACGCAGTATTTT
>TRBD1|TRBV6-5|TRBJ1-4|NA
CASRRGGQGNEKLFF
TGTGCCAGCAGGAGGGGGGGACAGGGCAATGAAAAACTGTTTTTT
>NA|TRBV7-3|TRBJ1-1|NA
CASSLAKGTEAFF
TGTGCCAGCAGCTTGGCGAAGGGCACTGAAGCTTTCTTT
>NA|TRBV6-5|TRBJ1-2|NA
CASSYSQGGYTF
TGTGCCAGCAGTTACTCCCAGGGCGGCTACACCTTC
>NA|TRBV3-1/TRBV3-2|TRBJ1-2|NA
CASSPGQRPNLYGYTF
TGTGCCAGCAGCCCTGGACAGCGCCCTAACCTCTATGGCTACACCTTC
>NA|TRBV7-9|TRBJ2-7|NA
CASSLAAVSSYEQYF
TGTGCCAGCAGCTTAGCGGCGGTTAGCTCCTACGAGCAGTACTTC
>TRBD1|TRBV6-2/TRBV6-3|TRBJ2-2|once
CASSRDRGTGELFF
TGTGCCAGCAGCCGAGACAGGGGCACCGGGGAGCTGTTTTTT
>NA|TRBV6-5|TRBJ1-5|NA
CASMGRISNQPQHF
TGTGCCAGCATGGGACGGATTAGCAATCAGCCCCAGCATTTT
>NA|TRBV11-3|TRBJ1-1|NA
CASSLHPNTEAFF
TGTGCCAGCAGCTTACACCCGAACACTGAAGCTTTCTTT
>NA|TRBV6-5|TRBJ2-3|NA
CASSYRITDTQYF
TGTGCCAGCAGTTACCGGATCACAGATACGCAGTATTTT